The rows below give T cell receptor beta chains drawn from one sample of a study of beta chain features in type 1 diabetes. Generated by immunoSEQ multiplex PCR, the TCRdb table keeps only in-frame clones and is missing some. The sample holds about 340,000 clones; around an eighth are singletons and the top ten take 0.013% to 0.015%. Material for sequencing was naive CD4+ T cells from blood. These TCRs come from a woman between 18 and 30 years old with type 1 diabetes. CDR3s include the opening cysteine and the closing phenylalanine or tryptophan. The D gene is left open where the match is weak. Only part of the rows carry a size: once, few, many, or a class if the clone is expanded.

abundance: few
j_gene: TRBJ2-3
d_gene: -
v_gene: TRBV5-1
CDR3aa: CASSWGQNTDTQYF
CDR3nt: TGCGCCAGCAGCTGGGGACAAAACACAGATACGCAGTATTTT

abundance: -
j_gene: TRBJ2-1
d_gene: -
v_gene: TRBV7-3
CDR3aa: CASSPQSYNEQFF
CDR3nt: TGTGCCAGCAGCCCCCAGTCCTACAATGAGCAGTTCTTC

abundance: few
j_gene: TRBJ1-1
d_gene: -
v_gene: TRBV5-1
CDR3aa: CASSSDGNTEAFF
CDR3nt: TGCGCCAGCAGCAGCGACGGGAACACTGAAGCTTTCTTT

abundance: few
j_gene: TRBJ2-1
d_gene: TRBD2
v_gene: TRBV9
CDR3aa: CASSVGLALSYNEQFF
CDR3nt: TGTGCCAGCAGCGTAGGACTAGCGCTATCCTACAATGAGCAGTTCTTC

abundance: -
j_gene: TRBJ1-1
d_gene: -
v_gene: TRBV20-1
CDR3aa: CSAPGDTEAFF
CDR3nt: TGCAGTGCCCCGGGGGACACTGAAGCTTTCTTT

abundance: few
j_gene: TRBJ2-1
d_gene: TRBD1
v_gene: TRBV23-1
CDR3aa: CASSHQTGAFPNEQFF
CDR3nt: TGCGCCAGCAGTCACCAAACAGGGGCATTCCCCAATGAGCAGTTCTTC

abundance: -
j_gene: TRBJ2-7
d_gene: TRBD1
v_gene: TRBV28
CDR3aa: CASSFRDRVPYEQYF
CDR3nt: TGTGCCAGCAGTTTCCGGGACAGGGTCCCCTACGAGCAGTACTTC

abundance: -
j_gene: TRBJ1-1
d_gene: TRBD1
v_gene: TRBV30
CDR3aa: CAWTGQGTTEAFF
CDR3nt: TGTGCCTGGACCGGACAGGGGACCACTGAAGCTTTCTTT

abundance: few
j_gene: TRBJ1-1
d_gene: -
v_gene: TRBV5-1
CDR3aa: CASSSVTDNTEAFF
CDR3nt: TGCGCCAGCAGCTCGGTAACTGATAACACTGAAGCTTTCTTT

abundance: -
j_gene: TRBJ2-7
d_gene: TRBD1
v_gene: TRBV5-1
CDR3aa: CASSLAGGPGTYEQYF
CDR3nt: TGCGCCAGCAGCTTGGCAGGGGGCCCGGGAACCTACGAGCAGTACTTC

abundance: -
j_gene: TRBJ2-2
d_gene: TRBD2
v_gene: TRBV6-1
CDR3aa: CASTGLAANTGELFF
CDR3nt: TGTGCCAGCACTGGACTAGCGGCGAACACCGGGGAGCTGTTTTTT

abundance: few
j_gene: TRBJ1-4
d_gene: -
v_gene: TRBV11-3
CDR3aa: CASSGGGGEKLFF
CDR3nt: TGTGCCAGCAGCGGGGGAGGAGGTGAAAAACTGTTTTTT

abundance: -
j_gene: TRBJ2-5
d_gene: -
v_gene: TRBV7-7
CDR3aa: CASSLATGGSAQYF
CDR3nt: TGTGCCAGCAGCTTAGCGACCGGGGGATCGGCCCAGTACTTC

abundance: -
j_gene: TRBJ2-1
d_gene: -
v_gene: TRBV4-2
CDR3aa: CASTLAEDYNEQFF
CDR3nt: TGTGCCAGCACCCTCGCGGAGGACTACAATGAGCAGTTCTTC

abundance: -
j_gene: TRBJ1-2
d_gene: -
v_gene: TRBV29-1
CDR3aa: CSVTRDRNYGYTF
CDR3nt: TGCAGCGTCACGCGTGACAGAAACTATGGCTACACCTTC

abundance: -
j_gene: TRBJ1-2
d_gene: -
v_gene: TRBV6-6
CDR3aa: CASSYSGGSNYGYTF
CDR3nt: TGTGCCAGCAGTTACTCGGGCGGGTCCAACTATGGCTACACCTTC

abundance: -
j_gene: TRBJ2-5
d_gene: TRBD1
v_gene: TRBV30
CDR3aa: CAGSQGQVQETQYF
CDR3nt: TGTGCCGGGTCTCAAGGACAGGTCCAAGAGACCCAGTACTTC

abundance: -
j_gene: TRBJ1-5
d_gene: -
v_gene: TRBV15
CDR3aa: CATSSRFSNQPQHF
CDR3nt: TGTGCCACCAGCAGCAGGTTTAGCAATCAGCCCCAGCATTTT

abundance: -
j_gene: TRBJ2-5
d_gene: TRBD2
v_gene: TRBV4-2
CDR3aa: CASSLGLAAQETQYF
CDR3nt: TGTGCCAGCAGCCTCGGACTAGCGGCGCAAGAGACCCAGTACTTC

abundance: -
j_gene: TRBJ2-2
d_gene: TRBD2
v_gene: TRBV7-2
CDR3aa: CADRLAATNTGELFF
CDR3nt: TGTGCGGACCGACTAGCGGCAACGAACACCGGGGAGCTGTTTTTT

abundance: few
j_gene: TRBJ1-5
d_gene: TRBD1
v_gene: TRBV28
CDR3aa: CASSFPTGGYSNQPQHF
CDR3nt: TGTGCCAGCAGTTTCCCCACAGGGGGATATAGCAATCAGCCCCAGCATTTT

abundance: -
j_gene: TRBJ2-1
d_gene: -
v_gene: TRBV7-2
CDR3aa: CASSPMSSYNEQFF
CDR3nt: TGTGCCAGCAGCCCCATGAGCTCCTACAATGAGCAGTTCTTC

abundance: -
j_gene: TRBJ1-1
d_gene: -
v_gene: TRBV7-9
CDR3aa: CASSLRGEAFF
CDR3nt: TGTGCCAGCAGCTTAAGGGGGGAAGCTTTCTTT

abundance: -
j_gene: TRBJ2-1
d_gene: TRBD1
v_gene: TRBV6-5
CDR3aa: CASSFTSGTGFNEQFF
CDR3nt: TGTGCCAGCAGTTTTACTTCCGGGACAGGATTCAATGAGCAGTTCTTC

abundance: few
j_gene: TRBJ2-6
d_gene: -
v_gene: TRBV27
CDR3aa: CASSLRDTISGANVLTF
CDR3nt: TGTGCCAGCAGTTTAAGGGACACAATCTCTGGGGCCAACGTCCTGACTTTC

abundance: -
j_gene: TRBJ1-2
d_gene: -
v_gene: TRBV7-9
CDR3aa: CASSLGAGYGYTF
CDR3nt: TGTGCCAGCAGCTTAGGGGCAGGCTATGGCTACACCTTC